This T cell receptor beta chain originates from a study of CD8+ T cells in alopecia areata. The treatment was: oral pan-JAK inhibitor, 5-10 mg twice daily. Peripheral blood and lesional scalp punch biopsies came from alopecia areata patients. This clone was detected many times. Extraction of RNA preceded its reverse transcription into cDNA, which served as the sequencing template. Clones were sequenced by immunoSEQ multiplex PCR, and TCRdb holds only the in-frame ones, with some missing. Here the sample spans roughly 64,000 clones, just over 45% being singletons. There are 12 residues in the CDR3. The germline CDR1 and CDR2 sequences are MNHNS and SASEGT. V gave up 6 bases and J gave up 6 bases, with 9 bases separating them.

This sequence joins TRBV6-1 and TRBJ2-1; the D gene is possibly TRBD2 (5 bases). Source: CD8+ T cells sorted from blood, taken around week 36, from a patient treated with tofacitinib. This receptor was identified in a human donor with alopecia areata. The CDR3: CASREGVNEQFF. The CDR3 bases are TGTGCCAGCAGAGAGGGAGTCAATGAGCAGTTCTTC.